The sequence of this T cell receptor (beta chain) was determined in a study of identical twins. Study outcomes and limitations: Out-of-frame sharing of TCR alpha in monozygotic twins was underestimated by models.

Everyone who gave samples was a healthy Caucasian. Template switching added a universal primer binding site, and final cDNA carried unique molecular identifiers. TCRdb reprocessed the 5' RACE reads with MiXCR, giving one entry per CDR3 protein. The data show hundreds of thousands of distinct CDR3 sequences, 9% to 15% seen once. This CDR3 region has 16 residues. Germline V gene data show CDR1 as SGHTA and CDR2 as FQGNSA. To note about this clonotype: Antigen specificity is unknown. A junction boundary mismatches the germline segment, possibly from a read error.

These same records also appear under a second study, on yellow fever vaccine responses in identical twins.

Material: CD8+ T cells sorted from blood. This sequence originates from a woman between 18 and 29 years old in good health. V usage is TRBV7-2 and J usage is TRBJ2-1; D ambiguous. CDR3 residues: CAGSLGGSGDWVEQFF. CDR3 coding DNA: TGTGCCGGCAGCTTAGGCGGTAGTGGTGATTGGGTTGAGCAGTTCTTC. Variable domain in full (rest from reference TRBV7-2 and TRBJ2-1): GAGVSQSPSNKVTEKGKDVELRCDPISGHTALYWYRQSLGQGLEFLIYFQGNSAPDKSGLPSDRFSAERTGGSVSTLTIQRTQQEDSAVYLCAGSLGGSGDWVEQFFGPGTRLTVL.